This TCR beta chain was sequenced for a study of CD8+ T cells in alopecia areata. CDR3 length: 12 residues. Germline V gene lookup returns CDR1 SQVTM and CDR2 ANQGSEA. V was shortened by 2 bases and J by 9 bases, with 13 bases between the two germline ends. Extracted RNA was reverse transcribed into cDNA, the sequencing template. Profiled with immunoSEQ multiplex PCR; TCRdb holds only in-frame clones, not every one. The table lists 100,000 to 150,000 clones, around 50% of them singletons, with roughly 4.8% in the top ten. Alopecia areata patients provided lesional scalp punch biopsies and peripheral blood. This clone occurred a few times.

The receptor comes from a human donor with alopecia areata. Here the sequenced sample was CD4+ T cells sorted from blood, taken at week 0. The rearrangement links TRBV29-1 to TRBJ2-5; D is uncertain. The CDR3 spells CSVEKGNSAQYF. Here the CDR3 DNA reads TGCAGCGTTGAAAAGGGTAATTCGGCCCAGTACTTC. Together with reference TRBV29-1 and TRBJ2-5, the CDR3 gives the full variable domain: SAVISQKPSRDICQRGTSLTIQCQVDSQVTMMFWYRQQPGQSLTLIATANQGSEATYESGFVIDKFPISRPNLTFSTLTVSNMSPEDSSIYLCSVEKGNSAQYFGPGTRLLVL.